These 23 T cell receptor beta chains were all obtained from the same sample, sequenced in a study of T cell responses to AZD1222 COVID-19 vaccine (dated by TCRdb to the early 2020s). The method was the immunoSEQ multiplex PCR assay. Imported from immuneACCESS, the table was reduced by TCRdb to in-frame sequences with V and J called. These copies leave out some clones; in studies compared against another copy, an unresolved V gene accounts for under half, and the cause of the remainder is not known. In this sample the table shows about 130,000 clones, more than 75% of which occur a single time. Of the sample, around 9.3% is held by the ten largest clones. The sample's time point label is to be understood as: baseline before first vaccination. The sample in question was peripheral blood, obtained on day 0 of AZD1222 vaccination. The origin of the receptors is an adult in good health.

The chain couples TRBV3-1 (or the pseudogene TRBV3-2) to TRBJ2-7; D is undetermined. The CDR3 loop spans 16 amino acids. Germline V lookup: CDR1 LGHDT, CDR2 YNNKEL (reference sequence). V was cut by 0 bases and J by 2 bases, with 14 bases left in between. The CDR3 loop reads CASSQDKAPATYEQYF. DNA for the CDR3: TGTGCCAGCAGCCAAGATAAAGCACCGGCGACCTACGAGCAGTACTTC.

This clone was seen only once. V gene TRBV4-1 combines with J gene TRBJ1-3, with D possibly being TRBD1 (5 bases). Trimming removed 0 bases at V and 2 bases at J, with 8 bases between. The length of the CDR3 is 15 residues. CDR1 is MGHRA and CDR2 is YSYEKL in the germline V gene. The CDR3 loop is CASSQDRQTGNTIYF. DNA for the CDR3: TGCGCCAGCAGCCAAGACCGACAGACTGGAAACACCATATATTTT.

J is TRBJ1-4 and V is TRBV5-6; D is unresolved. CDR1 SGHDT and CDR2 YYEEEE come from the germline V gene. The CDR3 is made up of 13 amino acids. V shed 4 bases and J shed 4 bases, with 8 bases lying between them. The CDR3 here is CASSLVGNEKLFF. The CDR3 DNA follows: TGTGCCAGCAGCCTCGTGGGTAATGAAAAACTGTTTTTT.

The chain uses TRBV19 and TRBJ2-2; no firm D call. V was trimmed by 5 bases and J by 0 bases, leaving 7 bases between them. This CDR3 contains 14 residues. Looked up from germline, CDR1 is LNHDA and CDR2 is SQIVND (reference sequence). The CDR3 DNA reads TGTGCCAGTAGTGGGCTAGCGAACACCGGGGAGCTGTTTTTT. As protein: CASSGLANTGELFF.

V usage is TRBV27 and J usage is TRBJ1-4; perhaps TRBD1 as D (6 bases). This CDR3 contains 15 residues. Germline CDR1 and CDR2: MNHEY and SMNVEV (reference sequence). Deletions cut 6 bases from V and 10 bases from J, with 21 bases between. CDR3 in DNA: TGTGCCAGCAGCCCCTACAGGGAGTTAATGGGAAAACTGTTTTTT. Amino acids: CASSPYRELMGKLFF.

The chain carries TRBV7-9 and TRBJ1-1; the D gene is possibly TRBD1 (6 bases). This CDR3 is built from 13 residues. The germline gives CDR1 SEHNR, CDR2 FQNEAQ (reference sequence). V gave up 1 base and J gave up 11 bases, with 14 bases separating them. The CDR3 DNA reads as TGTGCCAGCAGCTTAGACGGTAGGGGGACGGCTTTCTTT. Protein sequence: CASSLDGRGTAFF.

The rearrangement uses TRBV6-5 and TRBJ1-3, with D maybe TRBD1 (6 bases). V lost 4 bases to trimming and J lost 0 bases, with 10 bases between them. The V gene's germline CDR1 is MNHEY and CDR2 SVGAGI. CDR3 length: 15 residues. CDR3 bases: TGTGCCAGCAGTTTGACAGGTCGCTCTGGAAACACCATATATTTT. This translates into CASSLTGRSGNTIYF.

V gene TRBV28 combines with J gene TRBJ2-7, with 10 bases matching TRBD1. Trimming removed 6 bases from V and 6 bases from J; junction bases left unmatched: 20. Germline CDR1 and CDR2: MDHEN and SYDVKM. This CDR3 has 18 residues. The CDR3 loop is CASSYPGARTGGFREQYF. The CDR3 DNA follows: TGTGCCAGCAGCTATCCCGGTGCCAGGACAGGGGGATTTCGCGAGCAGTACTTC.

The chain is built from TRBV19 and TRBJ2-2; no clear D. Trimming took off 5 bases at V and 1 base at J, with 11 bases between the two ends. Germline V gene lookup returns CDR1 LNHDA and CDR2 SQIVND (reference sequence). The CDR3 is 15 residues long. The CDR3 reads CASSPLTENTGELFF. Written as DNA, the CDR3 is TGTGCCAGTAGTCCATTGACTGAGAACACCGGGGAGCTGTTTTTT.

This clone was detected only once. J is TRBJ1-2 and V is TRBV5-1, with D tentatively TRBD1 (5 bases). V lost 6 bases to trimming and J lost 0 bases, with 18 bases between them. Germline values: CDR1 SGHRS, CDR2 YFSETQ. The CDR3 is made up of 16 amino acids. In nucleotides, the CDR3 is TGCGCCAGCAACCCTTGGGGCAGGGATTCTAACTATGGCTACACCTTC. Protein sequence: CASNPWGRDSNYGYTF.

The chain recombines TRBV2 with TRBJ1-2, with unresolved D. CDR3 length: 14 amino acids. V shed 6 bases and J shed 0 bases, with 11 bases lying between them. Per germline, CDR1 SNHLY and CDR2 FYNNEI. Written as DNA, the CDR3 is TGTGCCAGCAGCGCCGACACTACTAACTATGGCTACACCTTC. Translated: CASSADTTNYGYTF.

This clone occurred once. CDR3 nucleotides: TGCGCCAGCAGCTTGGTTCCTGGAAACACCATATATTTT. This encodes CASSLVPGNTIYF. The J gene is TRBJ1-3, the V gene TRBV5-1; no clear D gene. The CDR3 sequence is 13 residues long. The V gene lost 0 bases and the J gene lost 2 bases, with 3 bases spanning the gap. The germline V gene has CDR1 SGHRS and CDR2 YFSETQ.

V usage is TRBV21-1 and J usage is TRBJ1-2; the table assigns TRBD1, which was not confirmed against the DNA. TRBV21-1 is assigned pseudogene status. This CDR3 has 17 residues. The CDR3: CASSKPPPDRKIYGYTF. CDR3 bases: TGTGCCAGCAGCAAACCGCCGCCCGACAGGAAAATTTATGGCTACACCTTC.

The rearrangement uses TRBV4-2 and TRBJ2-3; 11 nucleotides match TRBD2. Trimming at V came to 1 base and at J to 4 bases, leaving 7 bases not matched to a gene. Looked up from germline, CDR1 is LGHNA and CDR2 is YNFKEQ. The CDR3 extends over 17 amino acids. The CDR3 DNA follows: TGTGCCAGCAGCCAAGTAGCCGGGACTAGCGGCGCAGATACGCAGTATTTT. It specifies CASSQVAGTSGADTQYF.

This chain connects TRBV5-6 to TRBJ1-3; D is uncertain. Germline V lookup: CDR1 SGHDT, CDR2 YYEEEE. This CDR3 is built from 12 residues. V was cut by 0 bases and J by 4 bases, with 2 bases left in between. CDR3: CASSLGGNTIYF. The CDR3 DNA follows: TGTGCCAGCAGCTTGGGAGGAAACACCATATATTTT.

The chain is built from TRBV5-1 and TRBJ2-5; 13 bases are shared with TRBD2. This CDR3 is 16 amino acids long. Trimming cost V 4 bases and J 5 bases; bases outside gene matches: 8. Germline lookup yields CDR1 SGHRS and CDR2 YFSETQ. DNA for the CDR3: TGCGCCAGCAGCATGACTAGCGGGGGGCCGTGGGAGACCCAGTACTTC. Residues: CASSMTSGGPWETQYF.

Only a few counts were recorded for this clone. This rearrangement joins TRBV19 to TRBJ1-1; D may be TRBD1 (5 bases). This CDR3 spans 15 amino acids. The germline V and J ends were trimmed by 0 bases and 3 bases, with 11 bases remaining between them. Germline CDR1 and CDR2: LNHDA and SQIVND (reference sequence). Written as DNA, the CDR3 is TGTGCCAGTAGTATAGATCCGGGACGGTACACTGAAGCTTTCTTT. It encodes CASSIDPGRYTEAFF.

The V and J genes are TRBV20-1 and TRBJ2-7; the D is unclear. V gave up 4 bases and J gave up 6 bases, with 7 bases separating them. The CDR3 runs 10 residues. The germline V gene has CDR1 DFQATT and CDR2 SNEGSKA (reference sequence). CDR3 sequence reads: CSATAVEQYF. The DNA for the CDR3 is TGCAGTGCTACGGCTGTCGAGCAGTACTTC.

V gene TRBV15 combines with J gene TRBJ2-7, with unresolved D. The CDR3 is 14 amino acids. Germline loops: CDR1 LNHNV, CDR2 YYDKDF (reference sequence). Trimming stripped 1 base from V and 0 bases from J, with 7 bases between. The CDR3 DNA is TGTGCCACCAGCAGAGTCGGAGACTCCTACGAGCAGTACTTC. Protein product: CATSRVGDSYEQYF.

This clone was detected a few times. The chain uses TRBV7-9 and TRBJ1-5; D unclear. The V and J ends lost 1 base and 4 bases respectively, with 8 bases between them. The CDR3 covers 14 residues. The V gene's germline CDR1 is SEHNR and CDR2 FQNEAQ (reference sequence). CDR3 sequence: CASSLEGGNQPQHF. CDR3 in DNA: TGTGCCAGCAGCTTAGAAGGTGGGAATCAGCCCCAGCATTTT.

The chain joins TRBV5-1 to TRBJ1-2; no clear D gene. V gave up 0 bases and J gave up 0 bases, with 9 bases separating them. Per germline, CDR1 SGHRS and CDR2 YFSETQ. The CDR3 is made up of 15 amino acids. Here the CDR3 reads CASSLEASSNYGYTF. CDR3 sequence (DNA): TGCGCCAGCAGCTTGGAGGCTTCCTCTAACTATGGCTACACCTTC.

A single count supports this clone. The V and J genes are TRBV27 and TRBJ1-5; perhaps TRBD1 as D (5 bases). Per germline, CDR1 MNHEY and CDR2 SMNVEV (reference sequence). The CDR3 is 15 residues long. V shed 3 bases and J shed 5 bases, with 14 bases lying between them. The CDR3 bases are TGTGCCAGCAGTTTGGGGGGAAGGGGCGATCAGCCCCAGCATTTT. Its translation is CASSLGGRGDQPQHF.

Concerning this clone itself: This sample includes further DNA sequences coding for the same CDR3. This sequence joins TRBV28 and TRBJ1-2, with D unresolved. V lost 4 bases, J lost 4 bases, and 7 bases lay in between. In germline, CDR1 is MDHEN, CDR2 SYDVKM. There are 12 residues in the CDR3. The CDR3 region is CASSSGSYGYTF. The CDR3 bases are TGTGCCAGCAGTTCAGGATCCTATGGCTACACCTTC.